This T cell receptor (beta chain) is from a study of early T cells in non-severe SARS-CoV-2 infection listed by TCRdb under 2021. Some background on the complete study: TCR sequencing used bulk RNA from unsorted whole blood, so alpha and beta chains could not be paired.

Overall study outcomes, separate from this receptor: VDJdb matching was skewed toward anti-spike CD8 responses and likely underestimated virus-specific expansions, missing private and CD4 specificities.

A case-control design nested within a healthcare worker cohort in London, UK, was used, with weekly nasopharyngeal swab PCR tests and blood sampling performed. Between 23 and 31 March 2020, the week of the UK lockdown, healthcare workers were enrolled and then followed up weekly for as long as 16 weeks. The CDR3 runs 13 amino acids, cysteine and phenylalanine included. Just CDR3 DNA is preserved here, 39 bases in frame from base 1. The germline V and J ends show losses of 6 bases and 6 bases respectively, and no gene match explains 8 bases of the junction. The CDR1 and CDR2 encoded by the germline V gene are MNHNS and SASEGT. This clonotype turned up a few times. The antigen this receptor binds is unknown. Base qualities are not recorded, but no much larger clone differs from it by a single base. Receptor amplification or capture employed 5' RACE. For sequencing, a NextSeq 500 was employed. To correct for sequencing error and PCR bias, the TCR library protocol tagged individual cDNA molecules with unique molecular identifiers. Both TCR alpha and beta chains were sequenced, and tight co-correlation was observed between alpha and beta sequence abundances in each sample. As for how the authors treated the data: Decombinator V4 was used to perform V gene, J gene and CDR3 annotation of TCR sequences. TCRs were defined as expanded if a significant change between any two time points was detected under a Poisson model with p below 0.0001. Abundances of TCRs were expressed as counts per million after normalisation to the total number of TCRs sequenced in each sample. TRAV1-2 paired with TRAJ12, TRAJ20 or TRAJ33 defined MAIT TCRs, while TRAV10 paired with TRAJ18 defined iNKT TCRs. A search of VDJdb, accessed on 1 November 2021, was run for TCRs annotated to CMV, EBV and SARS-CoV-2, with TCRs annotated for multiple antigens excluded. The raw public data were reprocessed by TCRdb itself: fastp quality trimming at Q25, MiXCR clonotype calling, in-frame beta chains only. Entries are consolidated by CDR3 protein sequence, retaining the most common genes and DNA. None of the V and J calls come from the authors' own analysis; TCRdb made them. The sample table records roughly 30,000 distinct CDR3 sequences; around 5% of these occur just once. Together, the top ten hold 2.6% of the sample.

The chain is assembled from TRBV6-1 and TRBJ2-7, with 7 bases matching TRBD1. This TCR derives from an adult who was a healthcare worker with PCR-confirmed SARS-CoV-2 infection or an uninfected control (not recorded which). Sequenced sample: whole blood. The CDR3 loop reads CASRATQGVEQYF. The bases are TGTGCCAGCAGAGCAACTCAGGGGGTCGAGCAGTACTTC.